The rows below give T cell receptor beta chains drawn from one sample of a study of T-cell memory formation after mild COVID-19. Each CDR3 protein gets one entry after TCRdb re-called the 5' RACE reads with MiXCR. The repertoire holds some 110,000 distinct CDR3 sequences, with roughly 12% as singletons. The specimen sequenced was PBMCs or a T cell subset sorted from them (not recorded which). These receptors came from an adult woman who had mild COVID-19 (a few samples of this study predate the infection). Cell type and time point are not known. Each CDR3 is given with its conserved first and last residue.

v_gene	CDR3aa
TRBV3-1	CASSQAGTAPPVDTQYF
TRBV20-1	CSARGRGDSTDTQYF
TRBV6-6	CASSYSGRRNHYNEQFF
TRBV7-8	CASSYLKARPSSYNEQFF
TRBV5-6	CASSSIPGLAGGPVAGELFF
TRBV7-9	CASSPRLAGSYEQFF
TRBV29-1	CSVGELYPLEQYF
TRBV6-2/TRBV6-3	CASSYGEVDTQYF
TRBV12-3/TRBV12-4	CASSLTRDSNQPQHF
TRBV27	CASSLGRGRETQYF
TRBV12-3/TRBV12-4	CASNLAGVYNEQFF
TRBV7-9	CASELAKLSWPWPQHF
TRBV11-2	CASSLGGQPYEQYF
TRBV4-1	CASSQSSRSSYNEQFF
TRBV29-1	CSAAGTADLRDEQFF
TRBV5-1	CASSPGGLEAFF
TRBV7-9	CASSFGAGTFVGYTF
TRBV19	CASTEGGLDTQYF
TRBV9	CASSSWDTQYF
TRBV10-3	CAISEPSSVAQTDTQYF
TRBV12-3/TRBV12-4	CASSEYSGVGQFF
TRBV4-1	CASSQDRLAGGPGYEQYF
TRBV12-3/TRBV12-4	CASSPPGRSGNQPQHF
TRBV27	CASRQDRGTGELFF
TRBV29-1	CSVGQGAGEQYF
TRBV27	CASSTTVYNEQFF
TRBV13	CASGPGQRHYEQYF
TRBV7-9	CASSLADWTLDYEQYF
TRBV6-5	CASSTGPTNEKLFF
TRBV4-1	CASSQVPQPTNEKLFF
TRBV6-1	CASLGQAHTEAFF
TRBV7-3	CASSPGTSGMGLFF
TRBV4-3	CASSQETGIGETQYF
TRBV7-6	CASSAFDEYPEQFF
TRBV4-1	CASSQAYGSYEQYF
TRBV20-1	CSAREDRASEQFF
TRBV11-2	CASSLGGTVFYNEQFF
TRBV7-6	CASSLRRANFQDNEQFF
TRBV30	CGYNEQFF
TRBV5-5	CASSFGGDEQYF
TRBV4-1	CASSQDLGELSYEQYF